A single sample is the source of the 15 T cell receptor beta chains below, sequenced in a study of Graves' ophthalmopathy and Graves' hyperthyroidism. From RNA, the CDR3 regions of TCR beta chains were amplified and sequenced. A first-round RT-PCR used HTBI primers, followed by a second-round multiplex PCR. One entry per CDR3 protein results from TCRdb running MiXCR on the multiplex PCR reads. Of about 640,000 distinct CDR3 sequences listed, just over 40% are singletons. Specimen: peripheral blood. These receptors were taken from an adult man with Graves' ophthalmopathy.

This chain joins TRBV4-3 and TRBJ1-6, with D maybe TRBD1 (5 bases). The V gene lost 1 base and the J gene lost 3 bases, with 10 bases spanning the gap. The CDR3 sequence is 16 residues long. Germline V gene data show CDR1 as LGHNA and CDR2 as YSLEER. CDR3 loop: CASSQAPGGYNSPLHF. The CDR3 coding sequence is TGCGCCAGCAGCCAAGCCCCTGGGGGCTATAATTCACCCCTCCACTTT.

In its sample, this clonotype was seen many times. The chain employs TRBV7-9 and TRBJ1-3; no clear D gene. CDR1 SEHNR and CDR2 FQNEAQ come from the germline V gene (reference sequence). The CDR3 contains 16 residues. The V end lost 1 base, the J end lost 2 bases, and 12 bases lay between the germline ends. The CDR3 sequence is CASSLVGRFTGNTIYF. CDR3 DNA sequence: TGTGCCAGCAGCTTAGTAGGGCGGTTCACTGGAAACACCATATATTTT.

This clonotype was detected many times. J is TRBJ2-2 and V is TRBV29-1, with 11 bases aligning to TRBD2. The CDR3 is made up of 14 amino acids. CDR1 and CDR2 from the germline V gene are SQVTM and ANQGSEA. Germline trimming cut 7 bases from V and 1 base from J; bases unmatched to any gene: 2. The CDR3 reads CSGGLAENTGELFF. The CDR3 nucleotides read TGCAGCGGGGGACTAGCGGAGAACACCGGGGAGCTGTTTTTT.

The chain carries TRBV5-1 and TRBJ1-1, with 9 bases aligning to TRBD1. Germline CDR1 is SGHRS and CDR2 is YFSETQ. Trimming took 5 bases from V and 1 from J; bases not matched to a gene: 6. This CDR3 has 15 residues. The CDR3, as DNA: TGCGCCAGCAGATCCCCGGGACAGGGGAACACTGAAGCTTTCTTT. Translated, it gives CASRSPGQGNTEAFF.

On this clonotype itself: At one end, the junction sequence differs from germline, possibly due to a read error. The chain is built from TRBV10-3 and TRBJ1-3, with no clear D. The CDR3 loop spans 15 amino acids. Looked up from germline, CDR1 is ENHRY and CDR2 is SYGVKD. CDR3 sequence: CASSYTLSSGNTIYF. The CDR3, as DNA: TGTGCCAGCAGTTACACACTATCCTCTGGAAACACCATATATTTT.

The rearrangement joins TRBV30 to TRBJ2-2; 7 nucleotides align to TRBD1. Trimming removed 2 bases from V and 3 bases from J; junction bases left unmatched: 3. Germline V gives CDR1 GTSNPN, CDR2 SVGIG (reference sequence). CDR3 size: 14 residues. CDR3 bases: TGTGCCTGGAGTCCGGGACAGCACACCGGGGAGCTGTTTTTT. Its protein is CAWSPGQHTGELFF.

Many counts were recorded for this clonotype. This chain connects TRBV20-1 to TRBJ1-1; 8 nucleotides line up with TRBD1. From germline, CDR1 is DFQATT and CDR2 SNEGSKA (reference sequence). The CDR3 runs to 13 residues. Losses at the gene ends were 6 bases for V and 5 bases for J; bases not matched to a gene: 8. CDR3 in DNA: TGCAGTGCCCCGTGGACAGGGAAGACTGAAGCTTTCTTT. As protein: CSAPWTGKTEAFF.

V is TRBV12-3 or TRBV12-4 and J is TRBJ2-2; the match to TRBD2 covers 13 bases. Trimming cost V 6 bases and J 8 bases; bases outside gene matches: 6. This CDR3 is 15 amino acids long. As DNA, the CDR3 is TGTGCCAGCAGCCTGGGACTAGCGGGACGGGGGGAGCTGTTTTTT. This translates into CASSLGLAGRGELFF.

This clonotype was picked up a small number of times. V and J are TRBV19 and TRBJ2-2; possibly TRBD1 for D (7 bases). The V and J ends lost 7 bases and 6 bases respectively, with 15 bases between them. The CDR3 contains 14 residues. From germline, CDR1 is LNHDA and CDR2 SQIVND (reference sequence). The CDR3 sequence: CASMTGRYPGELFF. CDR3 in DNA: TGTGCCAGTATGACAGGGAGGTATCCCGGGGAGCTGTTTTTT. Full variable domain (outside the CDR3, taken from reference TRBV19 and TRBJ2-2): DGGITQSPKYLFRKEGQNVTLSCEQNLNHDAMYWYRQDPGQGLRLIYYSQIVNDFQKGDIAEGYSVSREKKESFPLTVTSAQKNPTAFYLCASMTGRYPGELFFGEGSRLTVL.

This CDR3 is CASSVKGANVLTF. The CDR3 nucleotides read TGTGCCAGCAGCGTAAAGGGGGCCAACGTCCTGACTTTC. This rearrangement joins TRBV9 to TRBJ2-6; D gene unclear. Germline V CDR1 and CDR2: SGDLS, YYNGEE. The CDR3 covers 13 residues. V gave up 1 base and J gave up 4 bases, with 3 bases separating them.

J is TRBJ1-5 and V is TRBV7-3, with 7 bases aligning to TRBD1. V was pared by 5 bases and J by 2 bases, with 6 bases of the junction left unmatched. The germline CDR1 and CDR2 sequences are SGHTA and FQGTGA. The length of the CDR3 is 15 residues. The chain's CDR3 is CASSQQGTRNQPQHF. CDR3 DNA: TGTGCCAGCAGCCAACAGGGGACCCGCAATCAGCCCCAGCATTTT.

The gene calls are TRBV20-1 and TRBJ2-5; TRBD2 matches at 7 bases. Looked up from germline, CDR1 is DFQATT and CDR2 is SNEGSKA (reference sequence). This CDR3 contains 16 residues. J lost 7 bases, V lost 3 bases, and 17 bases had no gene match. The DNA for the CDR3 is TGCAGTGCTAGCTCACCCGGGACTACCCTTCCCGGGACCCAGTACTTC. Encoded protein: CSASSPGTTLPGTQYF.

This clonotype was seen only a few times. The rearrangement joins TRBV29-1 to TRBJ2-7, with 10 bases that match TRBD1. CDR3 size: 12 residues. CDR1 is SQVTM, CDR2 ANQGSEA, per germline. Trimming at V came to 7 bases and at J to 2 bases, leaving 2 bases not matched to a gene. The CDR3 here is CSAGQGAYEQYF. The CDR3 nucleotides are TGCAGCGCTGGACAGGGGGCCTACGAGCAGTACTTC.

This clonotype was picked up a small number of times. The V gene is TRBV6-1, the J gene TRBJ1-1, with D unresolved. The CDR3 consists of 14 residues. Germline V lookup: CDR1 MNHNS, CDR2 SASEGT. Trimming stripped 2 bases from V and 8 bases from J, with 15 bases between. The CDR3: CASSEYRPRSEAFF. The CDR3 DNA follows: TGTGCCAGCAGTGAATATCGTCCACGGAGCGAAGCTTTCTTT.

The rearrangement joins TRBV7-2 to TRBJ1-2; 10 bases fit TRBD1. The CDR3 spans 17 residues. V was clipped by 5 bases and J by 4 bases; unmatched bases: 13. Germline V gives CDR1 SGHTA, CDR2 FQGNSA. Written as DNA, the CDR3 is TGTGCCAGCAGCGCGATAGCCGGGACAGGGGAACGCTATGGCTACACCTTC. Translation: CASSAIAGTGERYGYTF. The full variable domain, with the rest looked up from reference TRBV7-2 and TRBJ1-2, is GAGVSQSPSNKVTEKGKDVELRCDPISGHTALYWYRQSLGQGLEFLIYFQGNSAPDKSGLPSDRFSAERTGGSVSTLTIQRTQQEDSAVYLCASSAIAGTGERYGYTFGSGTRLTVV.